The TCR beta chain under discussion was sequenced for a study of T cell responses to AZD1222 COVID-19 vaccine. Study-wide background: Some second doses came at about 4 weeks and others at about 12 weeks; these were pooled. Study-wide points: At baseline, seropositivity was found in only a handful of AZD1222 recipients.

Sequencing used immunoSEQ multiplex PCR; TCRdb keeps in-frame clones, though not all of them. This sample has 120,000 or so clones; 75% to 95% occur once, and the top ten carry around 6.9%. Notes on this clone: Its specificity is not known.

Germline CDR1 SNHLY, CDR2 FYNNEI. CDR3 length: 15 residues. Trimming took 7 bases from V and 6 from J, leaving 19 bases between them. This receptor was identified in an adult in good health. The chain is built from TRBV2 and TRBJ1-5; D is unclear. The sequencing used peripheral blood, collected on day 0 of AZD1222 vaccination. The CDR3 bases are TGTGCCAGCATCCCCGACCGGCTGCCGGGTCAGCCCCAGCATTTT. It encodes CASIPDRLPGQPQHF.